These 14 T cell receptor beta chains share one sample of origin, sequenced in a study of beta chain features in type 1 diabetes. Every bit of the isolated RNA underwent reverse transcription, so sequencing read expressed TCRB transcripts. The method was immunoSEQ multiplex PCR; TCRdb's version includes in-frame clones alone and lacks a portion of them. Of a few hundred thousand clones in the sample, 9.5% to 10% were seen once. Findings and caveats of the study: A moderate, significant TCRB CDR3 shortening appeared in type 1 diabetes across four CD4+ subsets.

No antigen is known for these receptors. Sequencing was performed on central memory CD4+ T cells from blood. These receptors all stem from a man aged 25-40 years with type 1 diabetes.

This clone was observed a few times. The V gene is TRBV4-2, the J gene TRBJ2-1; D is possibly TRBD2 (6 bases). The ends were cut back, 0 bases at V and 9 bases at J, with 21 bases in the middle. Looked up from germline, CDR1 is LGHNA and CDR2 is YNFKEQ. The CDR3 is 17 residues long. The chain's CDR3 is CASSQESPVGGAGEQFF. CDR3 nucleotides: TGTGCCAGCAGCCAAGAGTCCCCCGTGGGGGGAGCAGGTGAGCAGTTCTTC.

This clone was seen a few times. This rearrangement joins TRBV27 to TRBJ1-4; D uncertain. Trimming removed 5 bases at V and 0 bases at J, with 10 bases between. CDR1 is MNHEY, CDR2 SMNVEV, per germline (reference sequence). The CDR3 totals 15 residues. The chain's CDR3 is CASSPRVPTNEKLFF. CDR3 DNA sequence: TGTGCCAGCAGTCCACGGGTTCCAACTAATGAAAAACTGTTTTTT.

The chain employs TRBV6-1 and TRBJ2-2, with D maybe TRBD1 (5 bases). Looked up from germline, CDR1 is MNHNS and CDR2 is SASEGT. This CDR3 has 16 residues. The germline V and J ends were trimmed by 3 bases and 1 base, with 12 bases remaining between them. DNA of the CDR3: TGTGCCAGCAGTGAGCGAGTAACAGGGAACACCGGGGAGCTGTTTTTT. Its protein product is CASSERVTGNTGELFF.

The chain combines TRBV14 with TRBJ2-7; D ambiguous. Germline values: CDR1 SGHDN, CDR2 FVKESK. Trimming pared 1 base from V and 5 bases from J, leaving 15 bases between. The CDR3 covers 15 residues. The CDR3 region has the DNA TGTGCCAGCAGCCAAGTATCCGGGTACAGTAACGAGCAGTACTTC. Encoded protein: CASSQVSGYSNEQYF.

The sample holds a few counts of this clone. The junction and the germline gene differ at one end; a read error may be behind it. The genes are TRBV30 and TRBJ1-2; D perhaps matches TRBD1 (5 bases). This CDR3 contains 16 residues. CDR1 and CDR2 from the germline V gene are GTSNPN and SVGIG (reference sequence). CDR3 region: CAFRVGQGRPLYDYTF. The CDR3 DNA follows: TGTGCCTTCAGAGTGGGGCAGGGTAGGCCACTTTATGACTACACCTTC. Supplemented by reference TRBV30 and TRBJ1-2, the full variable domain reads SQTIHQWPATLVQPVGSPLSLECTVEGTSNPNLYWYRQAAGRGLQLLFYSVGIGQISSEVPQNLSASRPQDRQFILSSKKLLLSDSGFYLCAFRVGQGRPLYDYTFGSGTRLTVV.

The sample holds a few counts of this clone. This chain connects TRBV4-2 to TRBJ2-3; 12 nucleotides agree with TRBD2. Germline trimming cut 1 base from V and 6 bases from J; bases unmatched to any gene: 8. There are 17 residues in the CDR3. CDR1 is LGHNA and CDR2 is YNFKEQ in the germline V gene. The chain's CDR3 is CASSQALAGGPGDTQYF. The CDR3 nucleotides are TGTGCCAGCAGCCAAGCTCTAGCGGGAGGGCCGGGGGATACGCAGTATTTT.

The rearrangement uses TRBV12-5 and TRBJ2-2; TRBD2 aligns across 9 bases. CDR1 is LGHNT, CDR2 FRNRAP, per germline. The CDR3 spans 17 residues. The ends lost 0 bases at V and 5 bases at J; junction bases unmatched: 7. CDR3 residues: CASGLVVGTSKTGELFF. The CDR3 nucleotides read TGTGCTAGTGGTTTGGTCGTTGGGACTAGCAAAACCGGGGAGCTGTTTTTT.

The table lists this clone with many counts. This rearrangement joins TRBV4-3 to TRBJ2-3, with D unclear. CDR3 length: 13 amino acids. V was shortened by 8 bases and J by 4 bases, with 13 bases between the two germline ends. Per the germline V gene, CDR1 is LGHNA and CDR2 is YSLEER. The CDR3 sequence: CASAIEGADTQYF. CDR3 in DNA: TGCGCCAGCGCTATAGAAGGCGCAGATACGCAGTATTTT.

This clone has just a few counts. CDR3 nucleotides: TGTGCCAGCAGTAGCCTCCGCTCAAACATTCAGTACTTC. Protein: CASSSLRSNIQYF. The rearrangement links TRBV6-5 to TRBJ2-4; no clear D gene. The CDR3 contains 13 residues. Germline lookup yields CDR1 MNHEY and CDR2 SVGAGI. Trimming cost V 5 bases and J 6 bases, with 11 bases left between them.

This clone was picked up a small number of times. The genes are TRBV5-1 and TRBJ2-7; no clear D. The length of the CDR3 is 11 residues. The germline V and J ends were trimmed by 4 bases and 2 bases, with 4 bases remaining between them. Germline CDR1 SGHRS, CDR2 YFSETQ. The DNA for the CDR3 is TGCGCCAGCAGCCCGGCCTACGAGCAGTACTTC. It is translated as CASSPAYEQYF.

In its sample, this clone was seen many times. The chain's CDR3 is CASSLKFEYGYTF. The CDR3 DNA is TGTGCCAGCAGTTTAAAATTCGAGTATGGCTACACCTTC. V is TRBV27 and J is TRBJ1-2; D is uncertain. The CDR3 runs 13 residues. V lost 2 bases to trimming and J lost 5 bases, with 9 bases between them. Per germline, CDR1 MNHEY and CDR2 SMNVEV (reference sequence).

This clone has a handful of counts. V is TRBV7-9 and J is TRBJ2-3; perhaps TRBD1 as D (5 bases). Germline V gene sequence: CDR1 SEHNR, CDR2 FQNEAQ (reference sequence). The germline V and J ends were trimmed by 4 bases and 2 bases, with 10 bases remaining between them. CDR3 size: 14 residues. CDR3 DNA: TGTGCCAGCAGCTCCAGACAGAACACAGATACGCAGTATTTT. Its protein product is CASSSRQNTDTQYF. The whole variable domain, remainder taken from reference TRBV7-9 and TRBJ2-3, is DTGVSQNPRHKITKRGQNVTFRCDPISEHNRLYWYRQTLGQGPEFLTYFQNEAQLEKSRLLSDRFSAERPKGSFSTLEIQRTEQGDSAMYLCASSSRQNTDTQYFGPGTRLTVL.

The V call is TRBV5-6, the J call TRBJ2-6; D uncertain. Trimming took 1 base from V and 1 from J, leaving 12 bases between them. Germline V gene data show CDR1 as SGHDT and CDR2 as YYEEEE. The CDR3 covers 17 residues. For the CDR3, the DNA is TGTGCCAGCAGCTTGATCGGACCACTTTCTGGGGCCAACGTCCTGACTTTC. Residues: CASSLIGPLSGANVLTF.

Only a few counts were recorded for this clone. CDR3 amino acids: CASSYPGQGADTQYF. The CDR3 DNA sequence: TGTGCCAGCAGTTATCCGGGACAGGGCGCAGATACGCAGTATTTT. The V gene is TRBV6-6, the J gene TRBJ2-3; TRBD1 agrees at 9 bases. The V segment lost 3 bases and the J segment 4 bases; nucleotides outside the gene matches: 5. This CDR3 contains 15 residues. Germline V gene sequence: CDR1 MNHNY, CDR2 SVGAGI (reference sequence).